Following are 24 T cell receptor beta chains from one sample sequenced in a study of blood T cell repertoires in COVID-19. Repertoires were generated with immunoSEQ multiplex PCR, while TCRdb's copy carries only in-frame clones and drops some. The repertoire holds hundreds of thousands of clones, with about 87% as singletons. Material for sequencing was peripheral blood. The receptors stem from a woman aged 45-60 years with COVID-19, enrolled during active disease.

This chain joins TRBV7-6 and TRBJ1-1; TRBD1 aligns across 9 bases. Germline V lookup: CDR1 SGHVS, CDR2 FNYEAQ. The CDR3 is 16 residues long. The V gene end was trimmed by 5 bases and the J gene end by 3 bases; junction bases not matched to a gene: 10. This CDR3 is CASSHGQGMSDTEAFF. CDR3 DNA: TGTGCCAGCAGCCATGGACAGGGGATGTCGGACACTGAAGCTTTCTTT.

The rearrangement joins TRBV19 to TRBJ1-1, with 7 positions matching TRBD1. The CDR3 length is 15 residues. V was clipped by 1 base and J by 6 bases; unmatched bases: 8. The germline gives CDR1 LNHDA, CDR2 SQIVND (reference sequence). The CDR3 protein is CASSIATGAGAEAFF. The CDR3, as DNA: TGTGCCAGTAGTATAGCCACAGGGGCGGGCGCTGAAGCTTTCTTT.

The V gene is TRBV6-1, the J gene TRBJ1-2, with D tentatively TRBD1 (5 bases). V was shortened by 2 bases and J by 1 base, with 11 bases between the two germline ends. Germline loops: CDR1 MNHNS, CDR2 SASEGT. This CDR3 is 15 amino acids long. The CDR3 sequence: CASSEQGTDNYGYTF. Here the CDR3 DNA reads TGTGCCAGCAGTGAACAGGGTACGGATAACTATGGCTACACCTTC.

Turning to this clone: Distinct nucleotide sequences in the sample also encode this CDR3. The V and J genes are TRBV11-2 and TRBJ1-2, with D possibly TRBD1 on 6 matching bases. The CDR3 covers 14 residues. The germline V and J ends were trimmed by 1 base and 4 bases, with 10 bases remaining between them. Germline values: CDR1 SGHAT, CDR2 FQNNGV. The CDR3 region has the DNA TGTGCCAGCAGCTTAGGGGGACACCTCTATGGCTACACCTTC. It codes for CASSLGGHLYGYTF.

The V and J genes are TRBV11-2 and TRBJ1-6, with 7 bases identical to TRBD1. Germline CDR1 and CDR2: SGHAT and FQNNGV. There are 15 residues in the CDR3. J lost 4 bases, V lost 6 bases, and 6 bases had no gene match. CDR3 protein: CASSSQGQYNSPLHF. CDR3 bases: TGTGCCAGCAGTTCTCAGGGACAGTATAATTCACCCCTCCACTTT.

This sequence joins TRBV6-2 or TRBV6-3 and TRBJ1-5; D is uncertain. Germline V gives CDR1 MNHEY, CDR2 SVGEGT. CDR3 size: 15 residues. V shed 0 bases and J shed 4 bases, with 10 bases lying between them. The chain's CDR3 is CASSYSREANQPQHF. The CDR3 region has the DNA TGTGCCAGCAGTTACTCCCGGGAGGCGAATCAGCCCCAGCATTTT.

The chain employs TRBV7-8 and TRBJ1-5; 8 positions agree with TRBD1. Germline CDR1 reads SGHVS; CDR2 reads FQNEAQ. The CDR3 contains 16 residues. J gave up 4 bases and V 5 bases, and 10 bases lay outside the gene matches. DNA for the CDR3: TGTGCCAGCAGCCCTCGCCGGGACAGGCAAAATCAGCCCCAGCATTTT. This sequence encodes CASSPRRDRQNQPQHF.

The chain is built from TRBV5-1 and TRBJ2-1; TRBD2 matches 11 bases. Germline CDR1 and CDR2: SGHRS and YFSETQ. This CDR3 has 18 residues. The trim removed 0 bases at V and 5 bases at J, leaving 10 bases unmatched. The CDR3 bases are TGCGCCAGCAGCTTGGCCCGGGCTAGCGGGGGGTACGACAATGAGCAGTTCTTC. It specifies CASSLARASGGYDNEQFF. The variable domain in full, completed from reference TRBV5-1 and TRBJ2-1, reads KAGVTQTPRYLIKTRGQQVTLSCSPISGHRSVSWYQQTPGQGLQFLFEYFSETQRNKGNFPGRFSGRQFSNSRSEMNVSTLELGDSALYLCASSLARASGGYDNEQFFGPGTRLTVL.

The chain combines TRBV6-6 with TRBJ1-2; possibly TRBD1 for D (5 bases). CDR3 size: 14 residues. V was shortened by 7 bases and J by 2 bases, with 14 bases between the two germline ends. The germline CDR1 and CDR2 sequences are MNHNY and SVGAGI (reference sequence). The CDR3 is CASTLTGGNYGYTF. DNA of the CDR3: TGTGCCAGCACCCTTACGGGGGGGAACTATGGCTACACCTTC.

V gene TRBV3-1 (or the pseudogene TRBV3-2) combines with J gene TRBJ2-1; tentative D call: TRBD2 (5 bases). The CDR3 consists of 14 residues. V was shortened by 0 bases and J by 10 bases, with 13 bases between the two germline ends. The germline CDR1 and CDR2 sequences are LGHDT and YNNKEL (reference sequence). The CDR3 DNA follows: TGTGCCAGCAGCCAAGATACCCTAGCTGGAGAGCAGTTCTTC. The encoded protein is CASSQDTLAGEQFF.

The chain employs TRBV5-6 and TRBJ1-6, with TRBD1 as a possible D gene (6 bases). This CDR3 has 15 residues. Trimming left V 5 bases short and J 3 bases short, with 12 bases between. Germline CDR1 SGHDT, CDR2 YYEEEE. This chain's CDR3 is CASSRQALYNSPLHF. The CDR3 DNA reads TGTGCCAGCAGTCGACAGGCCCTCTATAATTCACCCCTCCACTTT. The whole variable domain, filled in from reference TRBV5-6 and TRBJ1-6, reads DAGVTQSPTHLIKTRGQQVTLRCSPKSGHDTVSWYQQALGQGPQFIFQYYEEEERQRGNFPDRFSGHQFPNYSSELNVNALLLGDSALYLCASSRQALYNSPLHFGNGTRLTVT.

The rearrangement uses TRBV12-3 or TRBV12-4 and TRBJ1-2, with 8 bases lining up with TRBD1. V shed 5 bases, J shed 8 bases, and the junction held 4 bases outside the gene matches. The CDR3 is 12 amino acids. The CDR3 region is CASSIRQGGYTF. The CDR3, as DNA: TGTGCCAGCAGTATCCGACAGGGGGGCTACACCTTC.

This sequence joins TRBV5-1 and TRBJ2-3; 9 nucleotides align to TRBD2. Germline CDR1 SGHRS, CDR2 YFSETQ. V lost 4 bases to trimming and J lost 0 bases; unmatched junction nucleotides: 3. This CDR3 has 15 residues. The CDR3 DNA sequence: TGCGCCAGCAGCCCGCGGGGGGGGAGCACAGATACGCAGTATTTT. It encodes CASSPRGGSTDTQYF.

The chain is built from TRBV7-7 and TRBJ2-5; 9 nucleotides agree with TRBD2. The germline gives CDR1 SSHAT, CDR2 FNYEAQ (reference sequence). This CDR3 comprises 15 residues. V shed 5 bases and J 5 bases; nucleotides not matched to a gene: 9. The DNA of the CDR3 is TGTGCCAGCAGCCCGCGAGCGGGGGGCGGGGAGACCCAGTACTTC. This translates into CASSPRAGGGETQYF.

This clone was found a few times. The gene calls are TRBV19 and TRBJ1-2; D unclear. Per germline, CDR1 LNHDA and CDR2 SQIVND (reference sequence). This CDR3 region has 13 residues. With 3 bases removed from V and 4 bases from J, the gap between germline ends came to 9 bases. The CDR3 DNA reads TGTGCCAGTAGTATGAGGGAATCCTATGGCTACACCTTC. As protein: CASSMRESYGYTF.

The DNA for the CDR3 is TGCAGTGCTAGTAAGCGGTCCGGGGAAGCTTTCTTT. Encoded protein: CSASKRSGEAFF. The gene calls are TRBV20-1 and TRBJ1-1; no definite D call. Germline V gene sequence: CDR1 DFQATT, CDR2 SNEGSKA (reference sequence). The CDR3 consists of 12 residues. The V end was cut by 3 bases, the J end by 8 bases, with 13 bases between.

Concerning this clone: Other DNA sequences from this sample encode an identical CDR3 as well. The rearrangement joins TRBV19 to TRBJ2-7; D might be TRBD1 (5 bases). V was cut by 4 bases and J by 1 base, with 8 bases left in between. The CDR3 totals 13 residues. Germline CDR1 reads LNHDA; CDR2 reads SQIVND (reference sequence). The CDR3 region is CASSNQGSYEQYF. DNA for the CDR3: TGTGCCAGTAGTAACCAGGGATCCTACGAGCAGTACTTC.

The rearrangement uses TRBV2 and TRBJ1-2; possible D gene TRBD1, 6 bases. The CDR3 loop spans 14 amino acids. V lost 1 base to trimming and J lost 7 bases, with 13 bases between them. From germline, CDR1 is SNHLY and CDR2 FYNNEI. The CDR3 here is CASSEVLGASGYTF. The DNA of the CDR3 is TGTGCCAGCAGTGAAGTGTTGGGGGCCAGTGGCTACACCTTC.

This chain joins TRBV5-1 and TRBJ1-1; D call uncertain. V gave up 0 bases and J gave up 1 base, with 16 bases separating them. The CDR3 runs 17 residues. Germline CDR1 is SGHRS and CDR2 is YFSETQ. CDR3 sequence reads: CASSLGRQTERNTEAFF. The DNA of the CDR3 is TGCGCCAGCAGCTTGGGACGGCAGACTGAGAGGAACACTGAAGCTTTCTTT.

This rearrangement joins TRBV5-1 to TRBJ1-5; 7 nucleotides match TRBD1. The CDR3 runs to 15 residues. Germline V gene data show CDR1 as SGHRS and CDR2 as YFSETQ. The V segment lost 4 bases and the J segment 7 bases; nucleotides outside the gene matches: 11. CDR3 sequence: CASSQQGGAGQPQHF. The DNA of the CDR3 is TGCGCCAGCAGCCAGCAAGGGGGCGCCGGACAGCCCCAGCATTTT. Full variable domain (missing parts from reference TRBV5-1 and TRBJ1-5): KAGVTQTPRYLIKTRGQQVTLSCSPISGHRSVSWYQQTPGQGLQFLFEYFSETQRNKGNFPGRFSGRQFSNSRSEMNVSTLELGDSALYLCASSQQGGAGQPQHFGDGTRLSIL.

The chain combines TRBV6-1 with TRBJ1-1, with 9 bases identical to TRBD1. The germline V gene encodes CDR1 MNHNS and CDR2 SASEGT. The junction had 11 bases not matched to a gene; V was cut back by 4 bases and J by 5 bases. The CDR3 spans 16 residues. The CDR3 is CASSGLTGGQGTEAFF. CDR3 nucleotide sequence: TGTGCCAGCAGTGGTTTAACAGGGGGCCAAGGAACTGAAGCTTTCTTT.

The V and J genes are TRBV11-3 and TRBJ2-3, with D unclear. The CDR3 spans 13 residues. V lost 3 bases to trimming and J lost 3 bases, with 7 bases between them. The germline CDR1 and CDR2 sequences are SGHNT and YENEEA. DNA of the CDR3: TGTGCCAGCAGCTTTACAGAAACAGATACGCAGTATTTT. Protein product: CASSFTETDTQYF.

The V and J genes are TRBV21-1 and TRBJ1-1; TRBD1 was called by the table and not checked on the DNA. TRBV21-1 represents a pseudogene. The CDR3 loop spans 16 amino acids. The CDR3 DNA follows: TGTGCCAGCAGCAAAGCGGGACAGGGGACGAACACTGAAGCTTTCTTT. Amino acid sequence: CASSKAGQGTNTEAFF.

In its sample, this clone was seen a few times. This CDR3 is CASTWTGSYSTIYF. DNA for the CDR3: TGTGCCAGCACCTGGACAGGGAGTTATAGCACCATATATTTT. The V and J genes are TRBV2 and TRBJ1-3, with 8 bases identical to TRBD1. This CDR3 is 14 amino acids long. Germline CDR1 SNHLY, CDR2 FYNNEI. V shed 7 bases, J shed 9 bases, and the junction held 11 bases outside the gene matches.